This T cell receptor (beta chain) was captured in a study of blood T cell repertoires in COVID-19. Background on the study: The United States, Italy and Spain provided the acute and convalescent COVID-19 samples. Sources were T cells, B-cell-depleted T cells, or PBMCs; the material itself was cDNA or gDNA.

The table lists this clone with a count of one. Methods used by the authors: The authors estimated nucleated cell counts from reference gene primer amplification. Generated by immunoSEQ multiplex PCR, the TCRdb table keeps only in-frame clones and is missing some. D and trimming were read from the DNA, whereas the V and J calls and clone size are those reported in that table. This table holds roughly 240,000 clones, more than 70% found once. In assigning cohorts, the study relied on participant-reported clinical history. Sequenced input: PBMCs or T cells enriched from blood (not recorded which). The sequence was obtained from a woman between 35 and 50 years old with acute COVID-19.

The CDR3 region has the DNA TGTGCCAGCAGCCTCGACAGGGCCGGAAACACCATATATTTT. This gives the protein CASSLDRAGNTIYF. The chain links TRBV11-3 to TRBJ1-3; the match to TRBD1 covers 7 bases. The CDR3 is 14 amino acids. Looked up from germline, CDR1 is SGHNT and CDR2 is YENEEA. J gave up 4 bases and V 5 bases, and 5 bases lay outside the gene matches.